The 15 T cell receptor beta chains given below trace back to one sample, sequenced in a study of blood T cell repertoires in COVID-19. Profiled with immunoSEQ multiplex PCR; TCRdb holds only in-frame clones, not every one. The table shows about 80,000 clones, with 85% occurring only once. Source material: peripheral blood. These receptors all come from a man between 45 and 60 years old with COVID-19, enrolled during active disease.

The rearrangement uses TRBV6-5 and TRBJ1-1; D gene unclear. Germline-derived CDR1 and CDR2 are MNHEY and SVGAGI. Trimming left V 5 bases short and J 4 bases short, with 11 bases between. This CDR3 is built from 13 residues. CDR3 nucleotides: TGTGCCAGCAGTATTAAAGGCGGCACTGAAGCTTTCTTT. Amino acids: CASSIKGGTEAFF.

The V and J genes are TRBV10-3 and TRBJ2-3; TRBD2 might be the D (5 bases). CDR1 ENHRY and CDR2 SYGVKD come from the germline V gene. The CDR3 covers 13 residues. V shed 5 bases and J shed 8 bases, with 14 bases lying between them. CDR3 DNA sequence: TGTGCCATCAGTCCCTTCTCAGAGGGTACGCAGTATTTT. Its protein is CAISPFSEGTQYF.

The chain combines TRBV3-1 (or the pseudogene TRBV3-2) with TRBJ2-7, with TRBD2 matching 8 bases. V dropped 4 bases and J dropped 5; count of bases not matched to a gene: 10. Germline assignment: CDR1 LGHDT and CDR2 YNNKEL (reference sequence). CDR3 size: 15 residues. The chain's CDR3 is CASSLRGERENEQYF. In DNA form, the CDR3 reads TGTGCCAGCAGCCTACGGGGGGAGCGGGAGAACGAGCAGTACTTC.

A single count supports this clone. CDR3 nucleotides: TGTGCCAGCAGTGAAGCGATAACCGGGACAGGGCCTTATTTT. This encodes CASSEAITGTGPYF. The genes are TRBV2 and TRBJ2-3; 9 bases align to TRBD1. The V and J ends lost 0 bases and 15 bases, in that order; junction bases with no gene match: 10. Germline CDR1 SNHLY, CDR2 FYNNEI. The CDR3 extends over 14 amino acids.

The V call is TRBV6-5, the J call TRBJ2-2, with TRBD2 as a possible D gene (6 bases). Germline CDR1 is MNHEY and CDR2 is SVGAGI. V gave up 6 bases and J gave up 0 bases, with 11 bases separating them. The CDR3 is 15 amino acids. The CDR3 sequence is CASSLGTPNTGELFF. The DNA for the CDR3 is TGTGCCAGCAGCCTCGGGACTCCGAACACCGGGGAGCTGTTTTTT.

The V call is TRBV4-2, the J call TRBJ2-3, with D hard to call. The CDR3 spans 16 residues. V lost 0 bases, J lost 2 bases, and 12 bases lay in between. Germline assignment: CDR1 LGHNA and CDR2 YNFKEQ. CDR3 nucleotides: TGTGCCAGCAGCCAAGAGGGCAGACCATCCACAGATACGCAGTATTTT. Its translation: CASSQEGRPSTDTQYF.

V is TRBV6-1 and J is TRBJ2-7; 10 positions match TRBD2. This CDR3 region has 14 residues. Germline V gene data show CDR1 as MNHNS and CDR2 as SASEGT. The V and J ends lost 1 base and 5 bases, in that order; junction bases with no gene match: 2. The CDR3 is CASSEVLAGDEQYF. The DNA for the CDR3 is TGTGCCAGCAGTGAAGTGCTAGCGGGAGACGAGCAGTACTTC.

The V gene is TRBV18, the J gene TRBJ2-7; 7 nucleotides agree with TRBD1. Germline V CDR1 and CDR2: KGHSH, LQKENI. The CDR3 is 13 residues long. The V gene end was trimmed by 0 bases and the J gene end by 4 bases; junction bases not matched to a gene: 0. CDR3 DNA: TGTGCCAGCTCACCACCCAGGGGGTACGAGCAGTACTTC. The encoded protein is CASSPPRGYEQYF.

This clone was recorded once. The chain is built from TRBV28 and TRBJ2-7, with 8 bases matching TRBD2. J lost 7 bases, V lost 8 bases, and 10 bases had no gene match. CDR1 and CDR2 (germline): MDHEN, SYDVKM. The CDR3 loop spans 13 amino acids. The CDR3 here is CASWGRGAEEQYF. The DNA of the CDR3 is TGTGCCAGCTGGGGGCGGGGGGCGGAAGAGCAGTACTTC. The full variable domain, with the rest looked up from reference TRBV28 and TRBJ2-7, is DVKVTQSSRYLVKRTGEKVFLECVQDMDHENMFWYRQDPGLGLRLIYFSYDVKMKEKGDIPEGYSVSREKKERFSLILESASTNQTSMYLCASWGRGAEEQYFGPGTRLTVT.

The sample holds one count of this clone. The chain recombines TRBV6-7 with TRBJ2-5, with D perhaps matching TRBD1 (5 bases). TRBV6-7 belongs to the ORF category, with a function that is uncertain. There are 15 residues in the CDR3. The germline V and J ends were trimmed by 6 bases and 0 bases, with 14 bases remaining between them. CDR3 DNA sequence: TGTGCCAGCAGAACAGGCAAAACTTACCAAGAGACCCAGTACTTC. Translation: CASRTGKTYQETQYF.

This clone was seen a handful of times. The gene calls are TRBV3-1 (or the pseudogene TRBV3-2) and TRBJ1-3; 7 bases match TRBD1. The CDR3 loop spans 18 amino acids. Germline V gene data show CDR1 as LGHDT and CDR2 as YNNKEL (reference sequence). Trimming cost V 1 base and J 0 bases; bases outside gene matches: 9. The CDR3 nucleotides are TGTGCCAGCAGCCAAGGGGGGACAGAGATCTACTCTGGAAACACCATATATTTT. Its protein is CASSQGGTEIYSGNTIYF.

J is TRBJ2-1 and V is TRBV5-1; TRBD2 matches at 10 bases. The junction had 11 bases not matched to a gene; V was cut back by 4 bases and J by 10 bases. The CDR3 consists of 15 residues. In germline, CDR1 is SGHRS, CDR2 YFSETQ. The CDR3 nucleotides are TGCGCCAGCAGCCCCGGGACTAGCGTCCTTAGGGAGCAGTTCTTC. This gives the protein CASSPGTSVLREQFF.

The chain employs TRBV29-1 and TRBJ1-5, with 7 bases fitting TRBD1. Per germline, CDR1 SQVTM and CDR2 ANQGSEA. This CDR3 region has 11 residues. J was trimmed by 11 bases and V by 6 bases; bases with no gene match: 7. Here the CDR3 DNA reads TGCAGCGTAGCACAGGGGTTAGCCCAGCATTTT. Its protein is CSVAQGLAQHF.

This chain links TRBV12-3 or TRBV12-4 with TRBJ2-7; a weak D match, TRBD2 (6 bases). This CDR3 comprises 12 residues. Trimming shortened V by 6 bases and J by 2 bases, and 8 bases separated the two germline ends. Here the CDR3 reads CASRGGTYEQYF. DNA for the CDR3: TGTGCCAGCAGGGGGGGAACCTACGAGCAGTACTTC.

V and J are TRBV5-8 and TRBJ1-2; D may be TRBD1 (6 bases). The CDR3 is made up of 13 amino acids. V lost 3 bases to trimming and J lost 8 bases, with 14 bases between them. CDR1 is SGHTS, CDR2 YDEGEE, per germline. CDR3 residues: CASSSRTEGGYTF. The CDR3 DNA is TGTGCCAGCAGCTCGAGGACAGAAGGGGGCTACACCTTC.